A single sample is the source of the 4 T cell receptor beta chains below, sequenced in a study of response to subunit inactivated influenza vaccine. TCRdb itself ran the RT-PCR reads through MiXCR, one entry per CDR3 protein. This table has hundreds of thousands of distinct CDR3 sequences, 14% appearing once. Specimen: PBMCs from blood, collected 14 to 15 days before vaccination. The receptors stem from a man aged 50 to 59 who received an inactivated influenza vaccine.

This clonotype was counted ten times or more. The genes are TRBV3-1 and TRBJ2-7; no clear D gene. Trimming removed 1 base from V and 2 bases from J, with 0 bases in between. Germline CDR1 is LGHDT and CDR2 is YNNKEL (reference sequence). The CDR3 consists of 11 residues. CDR3 coding DNA: TGTGCCAGCAGCCAAGCCTACGAGCAGTACTTC. It codes for CASSQAYEQYF.

In its sample, this clonotype was seen a few times. J is TRBJ2-1 and V is TRBV5-1, with 9 bases aligning to TRBD2. CDR1 is SGHRS, CDR2 YFSETQ, per germline. CDR3 length: 15 residues. The V gene end was trimmed by 4 bases and the J gene end by 3 bases; junction bases not matched to a gene: 5. CDR3 sequence (DNA): TGCGCCAGCAGCATCATAGCGGGAGACTACAATGAGCAGTTCTTC. Amino acids: CASSIIAGDYNEQFF.

This sequence joins TRBV7-2 and TRBJ2-2; the D gene is possibly TRBD2 (5 bases). V was trimmed by 5 bases and J by 1 base, leaving 11 bases between them. Germline CDR1 is SGHTA and CDR2 is FQGNSA. This CDR3 comprises 15 residues. CDR3 sequence: CASSRVGRNTGELFF. The CDR3 DNA reads as TGTGCCAGCAGCCGAGTGGGGAGGAACACCGGGGAGCTGTTTTTT.

There are a few counts of this clonotype. The chain joins TRBV5-1 to TRBJ2-5, with D possibly matching TRBD2 (5 bases). Per the germline V gene, CDR1 is SGHRS and CDR2 is YFSETQ. This CDR3 comprises 15 residues. Trimming took off 4 bases at V and 2 bases at J, with 15 bases between the two ends. DNA of the CDR3: TGCGCCAGCAGCCCTCTACCGGGAAATCAAGAGACCCAGTACTTC. This gives the protein CASSPLPGNQETQYF. Variable domain in full (rest from reference TRBV5-1 and TRBJ2-5): KAGVTQTPRYLIKTRGQQVTLSCSPISGHRSVSWYQQTPGQGLQFLFEYFSETQRNKGNFPGRFSGRQFSNSRSEMNVSTLELGDSALYLCASSPLPGNQETQYFGPGTRLLVL.